This is a list of T cell receptor beta chains from one sample in a study of blood T cell repertoires in COVID-19. Here immunoSEQ multiplex PCR was the method, and the copy in TCRdb shows in-frame clones only, minus some. The repertoire holds about 100,000 clones, with roughly four fifths as singletons. Sequencing was performed on peripheral blood. Receptors originate from a man at least 80 years old with COVID-19, enrolled during active disease. Each CDR3 is given without its conserved first and last residue. The size entry is marked missing in some rows and otherwise reads once, few, many or a size class.

clone_size v_call cdr3_aa
- TRBV15 ATSGTQAYQETQY
few TRBV28 ASMADRGRASWF
- TRBV5-1 ASSLEAGGVDTQY
- TRBV5-1 ASSLEEPGLAGGLGTDTQY
- TRBV18 ASSPTWDRRRTEAF
- TRBV20-1 SASKTGLNTIY
- TRBV5-1 ASSRTSGRVQETQY
- TRBV5-1 ASSGANVNTEAF
- TRBV3-1/TRBV3-2 ASSRGQGRGVQF
- TRBV27 ASSSSGTGFGKLF
- TRBV9 ASSVGTSGGSTDTQY
- TRBV19 ASTTGQSSNQPQH
- TRBV5-6 ASSHFGRGKAQY
few TRBV28 ASSLTGTHYGYT
- TRBV11-1 ASRGTAGRNEQF
once TRBV18 ASRLTSGGYNEQF
- TRBV18 ASSPMMGGASGYT
- TRBV28 ASSFRGSSYEQY
- TRBV27 ASRSHKQGLVSTEAF
- TRBV27 ASSFRIDYQPQH
- TRBV5-1 ASSLNPGDATDTQY
- TRBV18 ASSRTDYEQY
- TRBV7-9 ASPEGPGTEAEAF
- TRBV30 AWSWTGRTEAF
- TRBV19 ASSRGSAPRNEQF
- TRBV6-6 ASSYPMSSGNTIY
- TRBV7-3 ASSSTSGKSREQF